This paragraph reports one TCR beta chain. Antigen: not known. The CDR3 covers 15 residues. Trimming took 4 bases from V and 3 from J; bases not matched to a gene: 4. Germline lookup yields CDR1 MDHEN and CDR2 SYDVKM. Vbeta (60) and Jbeta (13) primers were used in the PCR. Some clones are missing from TCRdb's copy, which holds only in-frame ones; the method was immunoSEQ multiplex PCR. Among 180,000 or so clones, 75% to 90% were seen once, and the ten largest hold 0.25% to 0.4%. The entry originates in a study of cytomegalovirus exposure and HLA in healthy donors. Study-wide results and limits: Most TCR sequences proved rare, with some public TCRs found in many donors. It was reported that the classifier diagnosed cytomegalovirus status with high specificity and sensitivity in both the original and validation cohorts.

The TCR was taken from a woman in her thirties in good health and CMV-seronegative. The V and J genes are TRBV28 and TRBJ2-7; 12 bases agree with TRBD2. Source material: PBMCs. CDR3 bases: TGTGCCAGCAGTTCCTTGACTAGCGGGGGCTACGAGCAGTACTTC. This gives the protein CASSSLTSGGYEQYF.